This entry features one TCR beta chain sequence. Its antigen is unknown. These data originate in a study of shared clonotypes between healthy human individuals. Study background: CD4 naive and memory got three plates each, CD8 naive two, CD8 memory one. Study results and caveats: A generally larger estimated richness was seen in naive subsets than in memory subsets. It was observed that about 5% of naive CD4 clonotypes were shared across a few donors.

V lost 4 bases to trimming and J lost 2 bases; unmatched junction nucleotides: 11. Germline CDR1 is SGHNT and CDR2 is YYREEE (reference sequence). This CDR3 region has 16 residues. The study separated CD4+ cells into CD45RA+ naive and CD45RA-negative memory subsets. This table comes from immunoSEQ multiplex PCR, and its TCRdb copy is limited to in-frame clones, with some not included. The sample contains approximately 1,500,000 clones, about 96% of which appear only once. This TCR was recovered from a man aged 25-45 years in good health. The chain combines TRBV5-4 with TRBJ2-5; 7 positions match TRBD1. The specimen was naive CD4+ T cells sorted from blood. Specified subset: CD45RA+ positively selected. The CDR3 here is CASSGSWTGVQETQYF. As DNA, the CDR3 is TGTGCCAGCAGCGGGAGTTGGACAGGCGTTCAAGAGACCCAGTACTTC.